Below are 16 T cell receptor beta chains sequenced from a single sample in a study of blood T cells in healthy people across ages. It was with a sample-barcoded 5' primer and a J-beta primer mix that a second PCR of roughly 6 to 12 cycles was run. TCRdb re-derived calls from the 5' RACE reads in MiXCR, one entry per CDR3 protein. This sample has 1 million or so distinct CDR3 sequences; roughly 45% occur once, and the top ten carry around 18%. Sequenced material: blood. The receptors come from a woman in her sixties or seventies in good health.

This clonotype was recorded a few times. The rearrangement links TRBV6-6 to TRBJ2-7, with TRBD1 as a possible D gene (6 bases). The ends were cut back, 5 bases at V and 8 bases at J, with 19 bases in the middle. This CDR3 is built from 14 residues. Germline CDR1 reads MNHNY; CDR2 reads SVGAGI (reference sequence). For the CDR3, the DNA is TGTGCCAGCAGTACAACAGGGACCTCTACGAAGCAGTACTTC. It yields the protein CASSTTGTSTKQYF.

This clonotype was counted a few times. The genes are TRBV20-1 and TRBJ1-2; TRBD1 agrees at 7 bases. Germline trimming cut 6 bases from V and 6 bases from J; bases unmatched to any gene: 7. Looked up from germline, CDR1 is DFQATT and CDR2 is SNEGSKA (reference sequence). The CDR3 consists of 12 residues. CDR3 coding DNA: TGCAGTGCGAAGACAGGGTTCGATGGCTACACCTTC. Amino acid sequence: CSAKTGFDGYTF.

This clonotype was detected a few times. The V call is TRBV6-5, the J call TRBJ2-7; D may be TRBD2 (5 bases). V lost 5 bases to trimming and J lost 2 bases, with 13 bases between them. This CDR3 has 14 residues. Germline loops: CDR1 MNHEY, CDR2 SVGAGI. The CDR3 region is CASSHVRATYEQYF. The CDR3 DNA follows: TGTGCCAGCAGTCACGTGCGGGCTACCTACGAGCAGTACTTC.

The chain combines TRBV6-5 with TRBJ2-7, with 7 bases identical to TRBD2. The CDR3 length is 14 residues. V shed 6 bases and J 0 bases; nucleotides not matched to a gene: 5. Germline lookup yields CDR1 MNHEY and CDR2 SVGAGI. CDR3 sequence: CASRVRESSYEQYF. The DNA for the CDR3 is TGTGCCAGCAGGGTGCGGGAGAGCTCCTACGAGCAGTACTTC.

This sequence joins TRBV6-5 and TRBJ1-5; D possibly corresponds to TRBD1 (5 bases). The CDR3 runs 14 residues. V was cut by 6 bases and J by 6 bases, with 15 bases left in between. CDR1 MNHEY and CDR2 SVGAGI come from the germline V gene. The CDR3 DNA follows: TGTGCCAGCAGCCTACAGGCCCCGCGTCAGCCCCAGCATTTT. Protein: CASSLQAPRQPQHF.

The chain carries TRBV20-1 and TRBJ2-1; 11 bases are shared with TRBD2. CDR1 and CDR2 (germline): DFQATT, SNEGSKA (reference sequence). The CDR3 has 14 residues. The junction had 10 bases not matched to a gene; V was cut back by 6 bases and J by 9 bases. CDR3: CSADDTSGRAEQFF. The CDR3 bases are TGCAGTGCCGACGATACTAGCGGGAGAGCTGAGCAGTTCTTC.

Concerning this clonotype: One end of the junction is discordant with germline, which a read error may explain. The CDR3 region has the DNA TGTGCCAGCAGCTTAGACGGGATACAGTACAATGAGCGGTTCTTC. This translates into CASSLDGIQYNERFF. The gene calls are TRBV7-2 and TRBJ2-1, with D perhaps TRBD2 (5 bases). Germline CDR1 reads SGHTA; CDR2 reads FQGNSA. The CDR3 extends over 15 amino acids. The full variable domain, rest sourced from reference TRBV7-2 and TRBJ2-1, is GAGVSQSPSNKVTEKGKDVELRCDPISGHTALYWYRQSLGQGLEFLIYFQGNSAPDKSGLPSDRFSAERTGGSVSTLTIQRTQQEDSAVYLCASSLDGIQYNERFFGPGTRLTVL.

The rearrangement joins TRBV5-1 to TRBJ2-3, with 9 bases matching TRBD2. CDR3 length equals 16 residues. Germline assignment: CDR1 SGHRS and CDR2 YFSETQ. V was clipped by 4 bases and J by 0 bases; unmatched bases: 6. DNA of the CDR3: TGCGCCAGCAGCCGGCCGGCGGGAGGGAGCACAGATACGCAGTATTTT. Translated: CASSRPAGGSTDTQYF.

The genes are TRBV13 and TRBJ2-1, with TRBD2 as a possible D gene (7 bases). The CDR3 covers 15 residues. V lost 7 bases and J 10 bases, leaving 23 bases between the germline ends. Germline V gene lookup returns CDR1 PRHDT and CDR2 FYEKMQ (reference sequence). This chain's CDR3 is CASNPEAAGASEQFF. CDR3 nucleotide sequence: TGTGCCAGCAACCCAGAGGCGGCGGGGGCTTCGGAGCAGTTCTTC. Full variable domain (missing parts from reference TRBV13 and TRBJ2-1): AAGVIQSPRHLIKEKRETATLKCYPIPRHDTVYWYQQGPGQDPQFLISFYEKMQSDKGSIPDRFSAQQFSDYHSELNMSSLELGDSALYFCASNPEAAGASEQFFGPGTRLTVL.

There are a few counts of this clonotype. The chain employs TRBV25-1 and TRBJ1-4, with 10 bases identical to TRBD1. Germline CDR1 and CDR2: MGHDK and SYGVNS. There are 15 residues in the CDR3. V was pared by 4 bases and J by 8 bases, with 7 bases of the junction left unmatched. The CDR3 spells CASSGDRGPGEKLFF. The CDR3 bases are TGTGCCAGCAGTGGGGACAGGGGCCCAGGGGAAAAACTGTTTTTT.

The gene calls are TRBV6-2 or TRBV6-3 and TRBJ2-2; either TRBD1 or TRBD2 may fit D (5 bases each). Trimming cost V 0 bases and J 3 bases, with 8 bases left between them. The length of the CDR3 is 15 residues. Germline V gene data show CDR1 as MNHEY and CDR2 as SVGEGT. The CDR3 DNA reads TGTGCCAGCAGTTACTCGATGGGGGACACCGGGGAGCTGTTTTTT. Its translation: CASSYSMGDTGELFF.

Points on this clonotype: The junction shows a germline mismatch at one end, possibly a read error. The CDR3 loop is CASSITPGGGIYGYTF. CDR3 nucleotide sequence: TGTGCCAGCAGCATAACGCCCGGGGGGGGGATCTATGGCTACACCTTC. The rearrangement uses TRBV7-3 and TRBJ1-2; TRBD1 might be the D (5 bases). The length of the CDR3 is 16 residues. Germline V gene lookup returns CDR1 SGHTA and CDR2 FQGTGA.

This clonotype occurred a few times. This chain joins TRBV5-1 and TRBJ2-7; D unresolved. Germline V gene data show CDR1 as SGHRS and CDR2 as YFSETQ. Trimming cost V 0 bases and J 2 bases, with 9 bases left between them. The CDR3 runs 14 residues. In DNA form, the CDR3 reads TGCGCCAGCAGCTTGGCCAGGTCCCCCTACGAGCAGTACTTC. It specifies CASSLARSPYEQYF.

This clonotype was seen at least ten times. The chain uses TRBV29-1 and TRBJ2-3; D may be TRBD2 (5 bases). The CDR3 runs to 10 residues. Germline lookup yields CDR1 SQVTM and CDR2 ANQGSEA. V dropped 5 bases and J dropped 6 bases, with 6 bases sitting between them. The CDR3 DNA reads TGCAGCGTTCGAGGGGATACGCAGTATTTT. Protein: CSVRGDTQYF.

The rearrangement links TRBV12-3 or TRBV12-4 to TRBJ1-6, with D possibly matching TRBD1 (5 bases). CDR3 length: 16 amino acids. V lost 5 bases and J 6 bases, leaving 17 bases between the germline ends. CDR3 bases: TGTGCCAGCAGTCCTCACTCACAGGCCTTTAATTCACCCCTCCACTTT. Its translation: CASSPHSQAFNSPLHF.

This clonotype has just a few counts. V usage is TRBV28 and J usage is TRBJ2-3, with D uncertain. Trimming removed 6 bases from V and 4 bases from J, with 8 bases in between. The CDR3 loop spans 12 amino acids. Germline CDR1 and CDR2: MDHEN and SYDVKM. DNA for the CDR3: TGTGCCAGCAGGTCAAGTCCAGATACGCAGTATTTT. Residues: CASRSSPDTQYF. Drawing the rest from reference TRBV28 and TRBJ2-3, the complete variable domain is DVKVTQSSRYLVKRTGEKVFLECVQDMDHENMFWYRQDPGLGLRLIYFSYDVKMKEKGDIPEGYSVSREKKERFSLILESASTNQTSMYLCASRSSPDTQYFGPGTRLTVL.